One sample yielded the 12 T cell receptor beta chains listed below, sequenced in a study of a mutant IDH1 vaccine in newly diagnosed glioma. No antigen is known for these receptors. Time point indicated: week 11, during vaccination. Every vaccine dose comprised 300 ug of mutant IDH1 20-mer peptide plus topical imiquimod. Data came from immunoSEQ multiplex PCR; TCRdb stores just in-frame clones and leaves some out. Of about 39,000 clones detected, under 90% appear once; the ten largest clones hold about 15%. Source: peripheral blood mononuclear cells (PBMCs), taken from a glioma patient whose treatment included an IDH1 peptide vaccine. The receptors here all came from a woman aged 30 to 39 with glioma. Some clones in this sample may be carry-over from other donors' samples.

This chain connects TRBV7-9 to TRBJ2-1; 11 bases line up with TRBD2. Germline V gene sequence: CDR1 SEHNR, CDR2 FQNEAQ (reference sequence). The CDR3 is 14 residues long. V gave up 6 bases and J gave up 6 bases; unmatched junction bases: 4. CDR3 DNA sequence: TGTGCCAGCAGTACTAGCGGGAGCCTCAATGAGCAGTTCTTC. It yields the protein CASSTSGSLNEQFF.

The genes are TRBV30 and TRBJ2-3, with 9 bases that match TRBD1. The V segment lost 0 bases and the J segment 1 base; nucleotides outside the gene matches: 2. The CDR3 sequence is 15 residues long. The germline V gene encodes CDR1 GTSNPN and CDR2 SVGIG (reference sequence). The CDR3 DNA is TGTGCCTGGAGTGTGGACAGGGGCGGCACAGATACGCAGTATTTT. Residues: CAWSVDRGGTDTQYF. Full variable domain (outside the CDR3, taken from reference TRBV30 and TRBJ2-3): SQTIHQWPATLVQPVGSPLSLECTVEGTSNPNLYWYRQAAGRGLQLLFYSVGIGQISSEVPQNLSASRPQDRQFILSSKKLLLSDSGFYLCAWSVDRGGTDTQYFGPGTRLTVL.

This chain joins TRBV4-1 and TRBJ2-7; D perhaps matches TRBD2 (6 bases). Trimming shortened V by 3 bases and J by 2 bases, and 14 bases separated the two germline ends. In germline, CDR1 is MGHRA, CDR2 YSYEKL. This CDR3 contains 15 residues. CDR3 DNA: TGCGCCAGCAGCCACGTAGGCGGGATTCCCTACGAGCAGTACTTC. This gives the protein CASSHVGGIPYEQYF.

The CDR3 bases are TGTGCCAGCAGCTTGCGAATCCCGGGACAGGGATTCCATGGCTACACCTTC. Its translation: CASSLRIPGQGFHGYTF. V is TRBV5-5 and J is TRBJ1-2; TRBD1 matches at 9 bases. The germline CDR1 and CDR2 sequences are SGHKS and YYEKEE (reference sequence). The ends lost 1 base at V and 6 bases at J; junction bases unmatched: 13. The length of the CDR3 is 17 residues.

V usage is TRBV18 and J usage is TRBJ1-2, with D maybe TRBD1 (5 bases). Per the germline V gene, CDR1 is KGHSH and CDR2 is LQKENI. CDR3 length equals 14 residues. The V end was cut by 3 bases, the J end by 5 bases, with 13 bases between. CDR3 protein: CASSPDTAEYGYTF. CDR3 bases: TGTGCCAGCTCACCGGACACTGCTGAGTATGGCTACACCTTC.

This chain uses TRBV9 with TRBJ2-1; D gene unclear. CDR3 length: 16 residues. Germline CDR1 SGDLS, CDR2 YYNGEE. Trimming removed 4 bases at V and 0 bases at J, with 14 bases between. The CDR3 DNA is TGTGCCAGCAGCCTACCCCAGGATAGCTCCTACAATGAGCAGTTCTTC. Translation gives CASSLPQDSSYNEQFF.

The J gene is TRBJ2-7, the V gene TRBV6-6; TRBD1 is a possible D gene (7 bases). Trimming took 2 bases from V and 3 from J, leaving 14 bases between them. Per the germline V gene, CDR1 is MNHNY and CDR2 is SVGAGI (reference sequence). The CDR3 contains 15 residues. The CDR3 coding sequence is TGTGCCAGCAGTTACGGGACTGGACAGGTCTACGAGCAGTACTTC. Its translation: CASSYGTGQVYEQYF.

V usage is TRBV4-1 and J usage is TRBJ2-1; possibly TRBD2 for D (6 bases). This CDR3 contains 17 residues. CDR1 MGHRA and CDR2 YSYEKL come from the germline V gene. Trimming cost V 0 bases and J 7 bases, with 19 bases left between them. DNA of the CDR3: TGCGCCAGCAGCCAAGAGAAGCGGTGGGAGCGGGTGAATGAGCAGTTCTTC. Encoded protein: CASSQEKRWERVNEQFF.

This clone has just one count. The rearrangement links TRBV28 to TRBJ2-2; 13 bases are a match to TRBD2. The V segment lost 3 bases and the J segment 5 bases; nucleotides outside the gene matches: 6. Germline loops: CDR1 MDHEN, CDR2 SYDVKM. This CDR3 contains 17 residues. The CDR3 loop is CASSFLGLAGPTGELFF. In DNA form, the CDR3 reads TGTGCCAGCAGTTTTCTGGGACTAGCGGGACCAACCGGGGAGCTGTTTTTT.

The rearrangement joins TRBV12-5 to TRBJ2-5; the D gene is possibly TRBD2 (6 bases). The CDR3 has 13 residues. The ends were cut back, 6 bases at V and 5 bases at J, with 13 bases in the middle. In germline, CDR1 is LGHNT, CDR2 FRNRAP. The CDR3 DNA follows: TGTGCTAGTGGCCCCCCCCGGGGGGAGACCCAGTACTTC. As protein: CASGPPRGETQYF.

The DNA for the CDR3 is TGTGCCAGCAGCTTAGGGGGGATTAGCGGGCCATCTGGGGCCAACGTCCTGACTTTC. As protein: CASSLGGISGPSGANVLTF. The genes are TRBV7-8 and TRBJ2-6; 7 nucleotides align to TRBD2. The V segment lost 1 base and the J segment 1 base; nucleotides outside the gene matches: 10. The CDR3 length is 19 residues. Germline CDR1 and CDR2: SGHVS and FQNEAQ.

The V call is TRBV30, the J call TRBJ1-1; no definite D call. Deletions cut 2 bases from V and 10 bases from J, with 8 bases between. The length of the CDR3 is 10 residues. CDR1 and CDR2 from the germline V gene are GTSNPN and SVGIG (reference sequence). This CDR3 reads CAWSSQVAFF. The CDR3 nucleotides read TGTGCCTGGAGTTCACAAGTAGCTTTCTTT.